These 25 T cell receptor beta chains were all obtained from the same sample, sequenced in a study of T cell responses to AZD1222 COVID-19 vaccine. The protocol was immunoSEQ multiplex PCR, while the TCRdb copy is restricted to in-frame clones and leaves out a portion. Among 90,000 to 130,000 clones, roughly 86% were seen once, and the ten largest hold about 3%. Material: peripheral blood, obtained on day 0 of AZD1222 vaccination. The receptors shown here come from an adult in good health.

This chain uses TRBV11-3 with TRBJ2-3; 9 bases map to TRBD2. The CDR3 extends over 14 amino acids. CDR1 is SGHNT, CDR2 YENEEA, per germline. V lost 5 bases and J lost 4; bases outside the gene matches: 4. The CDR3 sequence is CASSGSSGADTQYF. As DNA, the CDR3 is TGTGCCAGCAGCGGTTCTAGCGGGGCAGATACGCAGTATTTT.

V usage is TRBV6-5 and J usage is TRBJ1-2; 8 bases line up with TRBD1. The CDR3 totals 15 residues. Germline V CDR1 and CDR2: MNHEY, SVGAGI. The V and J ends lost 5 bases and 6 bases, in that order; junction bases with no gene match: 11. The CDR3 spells CASSPTGTGIDGYTF. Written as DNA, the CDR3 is TGTGCCAGCAGTCCGACCGGGACAGGTATAGATGGCTACACCTTC.

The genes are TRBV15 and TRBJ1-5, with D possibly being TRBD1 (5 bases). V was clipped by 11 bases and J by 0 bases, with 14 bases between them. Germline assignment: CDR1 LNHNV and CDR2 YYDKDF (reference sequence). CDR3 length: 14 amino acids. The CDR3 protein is CAASTDYSNQPQHF. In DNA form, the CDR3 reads TGTGCCGCCTCGACAGATTATAGCAATCAGCCCCAGCATTTT.

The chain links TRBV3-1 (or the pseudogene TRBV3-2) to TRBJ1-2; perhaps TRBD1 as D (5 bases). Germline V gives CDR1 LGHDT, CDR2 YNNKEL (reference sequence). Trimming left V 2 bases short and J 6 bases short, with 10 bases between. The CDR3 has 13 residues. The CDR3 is CASSQIGTDGYTF. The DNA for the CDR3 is TGTGCCAGCAGCCAAATCGGGACGGATGGCTACACCTTC.

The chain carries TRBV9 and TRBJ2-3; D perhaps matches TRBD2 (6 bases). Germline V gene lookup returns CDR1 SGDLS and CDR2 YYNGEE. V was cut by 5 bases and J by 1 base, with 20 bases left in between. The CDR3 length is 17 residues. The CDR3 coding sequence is TGTGCCAGCAGTTTAAGGGGCGGGGAGGAAGGCACAGATACGCAGTATTTT. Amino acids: CASSLRGGEEGTDTQYF.

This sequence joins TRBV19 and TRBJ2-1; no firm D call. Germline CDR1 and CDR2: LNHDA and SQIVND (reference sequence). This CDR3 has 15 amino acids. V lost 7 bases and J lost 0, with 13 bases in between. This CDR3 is CASTATGGSYNEQFF. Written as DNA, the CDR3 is TGTGCCAGTACTGCGACTGGCGGCTCCTACAATGAGCAGTTCTTC.

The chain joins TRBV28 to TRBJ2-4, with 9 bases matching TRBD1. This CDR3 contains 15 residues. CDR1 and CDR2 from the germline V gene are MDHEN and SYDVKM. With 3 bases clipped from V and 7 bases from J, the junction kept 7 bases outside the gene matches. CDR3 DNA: TGTGCCAGCAGTTTTCGGGACAGGGTCAGTAACATTCAGTACTTC. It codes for CASSFRDRVSNIQYF.

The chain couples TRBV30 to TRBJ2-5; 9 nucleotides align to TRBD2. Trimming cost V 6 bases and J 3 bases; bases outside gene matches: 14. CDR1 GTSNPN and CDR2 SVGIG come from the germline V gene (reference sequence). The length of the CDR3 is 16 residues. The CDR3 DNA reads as TGTGCCTGTACGCCGGGACTAGCATCAGGGGAAGAGACCCAGTACTTC. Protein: CACTPGLASGEETQYF.

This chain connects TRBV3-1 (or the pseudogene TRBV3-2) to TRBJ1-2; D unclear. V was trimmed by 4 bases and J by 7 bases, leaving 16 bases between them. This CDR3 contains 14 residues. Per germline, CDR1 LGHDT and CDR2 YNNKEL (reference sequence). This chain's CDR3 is CASSLGGRDTGYTF. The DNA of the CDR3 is TGTGCCAGCAGCCTGGGAGGGCGCGATACTGGCTACACCTTC.

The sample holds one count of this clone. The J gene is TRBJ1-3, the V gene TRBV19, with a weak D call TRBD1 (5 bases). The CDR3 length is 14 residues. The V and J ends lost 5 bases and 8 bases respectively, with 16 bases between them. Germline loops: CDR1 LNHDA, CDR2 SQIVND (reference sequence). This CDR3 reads CASSVQAAGDTIYF. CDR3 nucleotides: TGTGCCAGTAGTGTACAGGCTGCCGGGGACACCATATATTTT.

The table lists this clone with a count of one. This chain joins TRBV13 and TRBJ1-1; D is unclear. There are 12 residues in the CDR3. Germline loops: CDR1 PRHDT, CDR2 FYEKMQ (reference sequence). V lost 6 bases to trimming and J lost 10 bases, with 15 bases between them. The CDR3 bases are TGTGCCAGCAGTCAACTCTTCGGTGGAGCTTTCTTT. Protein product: CASSQLFGGAFF.

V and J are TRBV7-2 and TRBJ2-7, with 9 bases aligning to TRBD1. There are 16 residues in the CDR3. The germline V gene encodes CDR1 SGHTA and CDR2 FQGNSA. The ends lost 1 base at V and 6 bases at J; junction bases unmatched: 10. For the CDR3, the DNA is TGTGCCAGCAGCTTAGATCCGGACAGGGGAGAGGTCGAGCAGTACTTC. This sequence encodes CASSLDPDRGEVEQYF.

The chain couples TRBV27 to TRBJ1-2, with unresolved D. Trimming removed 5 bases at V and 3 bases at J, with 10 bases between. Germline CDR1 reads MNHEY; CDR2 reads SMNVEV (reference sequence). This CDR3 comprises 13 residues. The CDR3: CASSPNLDYGYTF. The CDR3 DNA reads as TGTGCCAGCAGTCCGAACCTAGACTATGGCTACACCTTC.

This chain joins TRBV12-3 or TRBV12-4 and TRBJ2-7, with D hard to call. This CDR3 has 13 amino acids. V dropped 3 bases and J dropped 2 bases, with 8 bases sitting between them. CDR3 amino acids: CASSFRVPYEQYF. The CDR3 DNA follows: TGTGCCAGCAGTTTCCGCGTCCCCTACGAGCAGTACTTC.

The CDR3 spells CASSLAPRPNEQFF. The CDR3 DNA follows: TGTGCCAGCAGTTTGGCACCCCGGCCCAATGAGCAGTTCTTC. The J gene is TRBJ2-1, the V gene TRBV27, with D unclear. V lost 3 bases, J lost 6 bases, and 12 bases lay in between. CDR3 length: 14 residues. Germline V lookup: CDR1 MNHEY, CDR2 SMNVEV (reference sequence).

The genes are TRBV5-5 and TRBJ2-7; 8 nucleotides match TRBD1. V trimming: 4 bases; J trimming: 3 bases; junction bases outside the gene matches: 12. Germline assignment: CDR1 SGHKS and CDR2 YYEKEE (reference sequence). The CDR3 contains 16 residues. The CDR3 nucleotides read TGTGCCAGCAGCCGTCAAATGACAGGGGCTTACTACGAGCAGTACTTC. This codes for CASSRQMTGAYYEQYF.

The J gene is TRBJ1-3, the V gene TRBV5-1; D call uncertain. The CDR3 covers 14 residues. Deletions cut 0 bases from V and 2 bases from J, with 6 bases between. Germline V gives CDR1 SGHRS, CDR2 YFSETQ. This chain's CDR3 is CASSLGVPGNTIYF. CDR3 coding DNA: TGCGCCAGCAGCTTGGGAGTTCCTGGAAACACCATATATTTT.

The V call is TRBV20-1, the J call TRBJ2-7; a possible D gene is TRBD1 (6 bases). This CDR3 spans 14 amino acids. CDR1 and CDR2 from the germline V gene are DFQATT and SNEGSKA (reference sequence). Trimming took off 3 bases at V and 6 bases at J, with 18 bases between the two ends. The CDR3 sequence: CSASEQTGHSEQYF. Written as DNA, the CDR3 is TGCAGTGCTAGTGAGCAGACGGGACACTCCGAGCAGTACTTC.

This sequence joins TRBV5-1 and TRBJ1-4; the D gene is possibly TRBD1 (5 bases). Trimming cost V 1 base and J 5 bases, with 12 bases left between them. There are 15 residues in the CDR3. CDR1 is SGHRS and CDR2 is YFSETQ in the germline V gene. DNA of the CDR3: TGCGCCAGCAGCTTGTACGGGGGGTTAAATGAAAAACTGTTTTTT. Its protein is CASSLYGGLNEKLFF.

Here the CDR3 reads CASRRANYGYTF. Written as DNA, the CDR3 is TGTGCCAGCAGGCGAGCTAACTATGGCTACACCTTC. This rearrangement joins TRBV6-5 to TRBJ1-2; D is unresolved. CDR1 and CDR2 from the germline V gene are MNHEY and SVGAGI. With 6 bases removed from V and 0 bases from J, the gap between germline ends came to 5 bases. The CDR3 runs 12 residues.

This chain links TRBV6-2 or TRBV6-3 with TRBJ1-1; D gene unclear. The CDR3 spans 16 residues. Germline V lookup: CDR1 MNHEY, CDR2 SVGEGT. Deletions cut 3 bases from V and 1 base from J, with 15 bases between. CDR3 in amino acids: CASSYIRGGPNTEAFF. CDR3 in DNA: TGTGCCAGCAGTTATATAAGAGGAGGACCGAACACTGAAGCTTTCTTT.

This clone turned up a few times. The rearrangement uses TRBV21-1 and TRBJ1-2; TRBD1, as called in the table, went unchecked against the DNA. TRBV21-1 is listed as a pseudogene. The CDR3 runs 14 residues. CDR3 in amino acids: CASKGEGLNYGYTF. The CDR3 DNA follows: TGTGCCAGCAAAGGGGAAGGGCTTAACTATGGCTACACCTTC.

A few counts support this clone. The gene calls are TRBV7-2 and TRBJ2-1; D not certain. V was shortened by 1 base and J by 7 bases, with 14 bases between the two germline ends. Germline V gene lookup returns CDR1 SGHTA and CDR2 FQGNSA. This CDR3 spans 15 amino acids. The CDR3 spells CASSLEARLGNEQFF. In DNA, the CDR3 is TGTGCCAGCAGCTTAGAAGCCAGGCTGGGGAATGAGCAGTTCTTC.

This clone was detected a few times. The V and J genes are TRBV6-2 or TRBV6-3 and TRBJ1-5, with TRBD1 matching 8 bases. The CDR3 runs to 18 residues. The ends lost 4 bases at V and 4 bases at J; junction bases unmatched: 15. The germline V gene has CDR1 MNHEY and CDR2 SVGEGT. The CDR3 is CASSSPASDRGLNQPQHF. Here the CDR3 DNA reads TGTGCCAGCAGTTCTCCGGCGTCCGACAGGGGTTTGAATCAGCCCCAGCATTTT.

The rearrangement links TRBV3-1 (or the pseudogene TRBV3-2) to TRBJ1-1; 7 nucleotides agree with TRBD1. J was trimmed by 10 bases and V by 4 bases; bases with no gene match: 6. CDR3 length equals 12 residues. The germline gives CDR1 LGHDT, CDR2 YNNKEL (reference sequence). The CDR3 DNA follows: TGTGCCAGCAGCCTCGAACAGGGGCGAGCTTTCTTT. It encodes CASSLEQGRAFF.